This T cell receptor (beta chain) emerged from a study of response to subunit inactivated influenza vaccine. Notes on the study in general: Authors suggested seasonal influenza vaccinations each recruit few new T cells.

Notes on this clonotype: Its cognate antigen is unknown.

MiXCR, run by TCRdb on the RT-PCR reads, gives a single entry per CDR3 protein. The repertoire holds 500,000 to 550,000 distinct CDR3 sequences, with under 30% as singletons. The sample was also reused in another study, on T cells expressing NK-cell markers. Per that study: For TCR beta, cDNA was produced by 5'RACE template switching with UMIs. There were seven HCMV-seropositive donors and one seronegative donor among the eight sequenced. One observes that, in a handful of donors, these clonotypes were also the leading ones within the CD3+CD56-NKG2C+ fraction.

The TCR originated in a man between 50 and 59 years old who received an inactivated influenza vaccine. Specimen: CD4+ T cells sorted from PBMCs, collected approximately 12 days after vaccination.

CDR3 coding DNA: TGTGCCAGCAGCTTAGGGGGGAAGACCTTCGAGCAGTACTTC. As protein: CASSLGGKTFEQYF. This chain joins TRBV7-2 and TRBJ2-7; possibly TRBD1 or TRBD2 for D (5 bases each). The CDR3 contains 14 residues. Germline values: CDR1 SGHTA, CDR2 FQGNSA. Deletions cut 1 base from V and 6 bases from J, with 13 bases between.